Presented here are 23 T cell receptor beta chains from one specimen sequenced in a study of blood T cells in healthy people across ages (dated by TCRdb to between 2014 and 2017). To prepare the library, 5' RACE was applied. Instrument used: Illumina HiSeq 2500. A second PCR of about 6 to 11 cycles was performed with a sample-barcoded 5' primer and a J-beta primer mix. Clones were called with MiXCR by TCRdb after fastp trimmed the public reads at Q25, and only in-frame beta chains were retained. For every CDR3 protein sequence, its rows merge into one entry that carries the most common genes and DNA. The table for this sample lists about 780,000 distinct CDR3 sequences; 35% to 50% of them were counted only once. The biggest ten clones account for less than 20% of the sample. The sample was blood. These receptor sequences come from a man older than 75 in good health.

The chain combines TRBV6-5 with TRBJ2-5; D remains unclear. Germline assignment: CDR1 MNHEY and CDR2 SVGAGI. This CDR3 is built from 13 residues. CDR3 loop: CSSGVKGRETQYF. The CDR3 nucleotides read TGTAGCAGTGGTGTGAAGGGTAGAGAGACCCAGTACTTC.

Comment on this clonotype: It may be a read error: a sequence one base away is much more abundant. The rearrangement joins TRBV29-1 to TRBJ2-5, with 10 positions matching TRBD2. This CDR3 has 14 residues. V shed 6 bases, J shed 11 bases, and the junction held 15 bases outside the gene matches. Germline lookup yields CDR1 SQVTM and CDR2 ANQGSEA. In nucleotides, the CDR3 is TGCAGCGTGTCCATACTAGCGGGAAAACATGAGCAGTACTTC. Translation: CSVSILAGKHEQYF.

The V gene is TRBV4-3, the J gene TRBJ2-7; D is perhaps TRBD1 or TRBD2 (5 bases each). CDR3 size: 15 residues. Germline CDR1 reads LGHNA; CDR2 reads YSLEER. Trimming pared 1 base from V and 3 bases from J, leaving 13 bases between. The CDR3 coding sequence is TGCGCCAGCAGCCAAGGGATCGGGACGTACTACGAGCAGTACTTC. This encodes CASSQGIGTYYEQYF.

For this clonotype: At one boundary the junction diverges from the germline segment, which might be a read error. V and J are TRBV5-5 and TRBJ2-7; D gene ambiguous. Germline CDR1 is SGHKS and CDR2 is YYEKEE (reference sequence). The CDR3 contains 18 residues. The CDR3 sequence is CASSLSRVVGRVPYEQYF. The CDR3 coding sequence is TGCGCCAGCAGCTTGTCTAGGGTGGTGGGCCGCGTCCCCTACGAGCAGTACTTC.

The chain couples TRBV2 to TRBJ2-7, with TRBD2 as a possible D gene (6 bases). CDR1 is SNHLY, CDR2 FYNNEI, per germline. The germline V and J ends were trimmed by 5 bases and 4 bases, with 15 bases remaining between them. The CDR3 runs 14 residues. The CDR3 bases are TGTGCCAGCAGTCCCCGAACGGGAGATTACGAGCAGTACTTC. Translated, it gives CASSPRTGDYEQYF. Together with reference TRBV2 and TRBJ2-7, the CDR3 gives the full variable domain: EPEVTQTPSHQVTQMGQEVILRCVPISNHLYFYWYRQILGQKVEFLVSFYNNEISEKSEIFDDQFSVERPDGSNFTLKIRSTKLEDSAMYFCASSPRTGDYEQYFGPGTRLTVT.

This chain uses TRBV28 with TRBJ1-6, with D possibly being TRBD1 (6 bases). The V gene's germline CDR1 is MDHEN and CDR2 SYDVKM. V gave up 6 bases and J gave up 7 bases, with 13 bases separating them. CDR3 length: 14 residues. CDR3 sequence: CASSMVGGNSPLHF. The CDR3 DNA reads as TGTGCCAGCAGCATGGTAGGGGGGAATTCACCCCTCCACTTT.

The chain has TRBV2 and TRBJ1-5; weak D call: TRBD1 (5 bases). In germline, CDR1 is SNHLY, CDR2 FYNNEI. The V gene lost 11 bases and the J gene lost 4 bases, with 18 bases spanning the gap. The CDR3 runs to 14 residues. The DNA of the CDR3 is TGTGCCGCCTCGCAGGGAGGTAGGAATCAGCCCCAGCATTTT. Translating gives CAASQGGRNQPQHF.

CDR3 bases: TGTGCCAGCAGCCCAGGACTGGCGGGGGCCTACAATGAGCAGTACTTC. Protein sequence: CASSPGLAGAYNEQYF. J is TRBJ2-4 and V is TRBV7-2; maybe TRBD2 (7 bases). The CDR3 totals 16 residues. In germline, CDR1 is SGHTA, CDR2 FQGNSA. Trimming left V 5 bases short and J 13 bases short, with 27 bases between.

This clonotype was seen a single time. The chain couples TRBV20-1 to TRBJ2-1, with 7 bases lining up with TRBD1. The germline V gene has CDR1 DFQATT and CDR2 SNEGSKA (reference sequence). The CDR3 extends over 13 amino acids. V trimming: 6 bases; J trimming: 6 bases; junction bases outside the gene matches: 8. The CDR3 DNA sequence: TGCAGTGCCCACCTACAGGGGAGCAATGAGCAGTTCTTC. Protein product: CSAHLQGSNEQFF.

This clonotype was recorded at least ten times. The rearrangement joins TRBV28 to TRBJ2-5; D remains ambiguous. From germline, CDR1 is MDHEN and CDR2 SYDVKM. The length of the CDR3 is 15 residues. Trimming stripped 5 bases from V and 1 base from J, with 14 bases between. CDR3: CASSTLRQVQETQYF. DNA for the CDR3: TGTGCCAGCAGTACCCTTCGGCAGGTCCAAGAGACCCAGTACTTC. Full variable domain (remainder filled in from reference TRBV28 and TRBJ2-5): DVKVTQSSRYLVKRTGEKVFLECVQDMDHENMFWYRQDPGLGLRLIYFSYDVKMKEKGDIPEGYSVSREKKERFSLILESASTNQTSMYLCASSTLRQVQETQYFGPGTRLLVL.

The rearrangement links TRBV5-1 to TRBJ1-1; 10 nucleotides align to TRBD1. Germline lookup yields CDR1 SGHRS and CDR2 YFSETQ. CDR3 length: 13 residues. With 6 bases clipped from V and 3 bases from J, the junction kept 2 bases outside the gene matches. The CDR3 is CASTGTGDTEAFF. The CDR3 nucleotides read TGCGCCAGCACCGGGACAGGGGACACTGAAGCTTTCTTT.

The chain couples TRBV24-1 to TRBJ2-1; either TRBD1 or TRBD2 may supply D (5 bases each). This CDR3 comprises 14 residues. The V and J ends lost 6 bases and 7 bases respectively, with 15 bases between them. Germline CDR1 and CDR2: KGHDR and SFDVKD. CDR3 in DNA: TGTGCCACCAGTCAGGGCTTAACTAGGAATGAGCAGTTCTTC. Amino acid sequence: CATSQGLTRNEQFF.

V gene TRBV4-3 combines with J gene TRBJ2-3; 10 nucleotides match TRBD2. Losses at the gene ends were 2 bases for V and 3 bases for J; bases not matched to a gene: 5. The CDR3 is made up of 16 amino acids. Germline V gene data show CDR1 as LGHNA and CDR2 as YSLEER. In nucleotides, the CDR3 is TGCGCCAGCAGCCAAAGGTCTAGCGGGAGAACAGATACGCAGTATTTT. Amino acid sequence: CASSQRSSGRTDTQYF.

V is TRBV28 and J is TRBJ2-1, with 13 bases aligning to TRBD2. Germline lookup yields CDR1 MDHEN and CDR2 SYDVKM. The V and J ends lost 5 bases and 5 bases, in that order; junction bases with no gene match: 6. There are 16 residues in the CDR3. The DNA of the CDR3 is TGTGCCAGCAGTCCCCGGACTAGCGGGAGTGACAATGAGCAGTTCTTC. This codes for CASSPRTSGSDNEQFF. Together with reference TRBV28 and TRBJ2-1, the CDR3 gives the full variable domain: DVKVTQSSRYLVKRTGEKVFLECVQDMDHENMFWYRQDPGLGLRLIYFSYDVKMKEKGDIPEGYSVSREKKERFSLILESASTNQTSMYLCASSPRTSGSDNEQFFGPGTRLTVL.

This rearrangement joins TRBV4-3 to TRBJ2-7, with D hard to call. Germline V gene lookup returns CDR1 LGHNA and CDR2 YSLEER. The V end lost 3 bases, the J end lost 5 bases, and 17 bases lay between the germline ends. The CDR3 length is 15 residues. CDR3 sequence: CASSQQDWNVDEQYF. In DNA form, the CDR3 reads TGCGCCAGCAGCCAGCAGGATTGGAATGTCGACGAGCAGTACTTC.

This clonotype showed up just a few times. This sequence joins TRBV5-5 and TRBJ1-4; no definite D call. Per germline, CDR1 SGHKS and CDR2 YYEKEE (reference sequence). Trimming pared 1 base from V and 3 bases from J, leaving 7 bases between. This CDR3 is built from 14 residues. CDR3 protein: CASSLNSPNEKLFF. CDR3 nucleotide sequence: TGTGCCAGCAGCTTGAACAGCCCTAATGAAAAACTGTTTTTT.

This clonotype was observed a handful of times. V gene TRBV20-1 combines with J gene TRBJ2-1, with D possibly being TRBD2 (6 bases). The CDR3 covers 15 residues. Trimming took 5 bases from V and 0 from J, leaving 14 bases between them. Germline CDR1 and CDR2: DFQATT and SNEGSKA (reference sequence). The CDR3 DNA sequence: TGCAGTGCTTCCATAGCGGCCACCTCCTACAATGAGCAGTTCTTC. Translation gives CSASIAATSYNEQFF.

The chain is built from TRBV4-2 and TRBJ2-5, with D possibly being TRBD2 (6 bases). CDR1 and CDR2 (germline): LGHNA, YNFKEQ. This CDR3 is built from 15 residues. The V gene lost 0 bases and the J gene lost 5 bases, with 13 bases spanning the gap. CDR3 region: CASSQEGRREETQYF. Here the CDR3 DNA reads TGTGCCAGCAGCCAAGAAGGGCGGAGGGAGGAGACCCAGTACTTC.

The sample holds a few counts of this clonotype. The chain employs TRBV24-1 and TRBJ2-7; D is unresolved. The CDR3 sequence is 11 residues long. The V gene's germline CDR1 is KGHDR and CDR2 SFDVKD. V lost 2 bases to trimming and J lost 7 bases, with 5 bases between them. Here the CDR3 DNA reads TGTGCCACCAGTGATTGGAATGAGCAGTACTTC. It specifies CATSDWNEQYF.

The chain recombines TRBV6-2 or TRBV6-3 with TRBJ2-7; weak D call: TRBD1 (5 bases). The CDR3 covers 12 residues. Per the germline V gene, CDR1 is MNHEY and CDR2 is SVGEGT. The V gene lost 8 bases and the J gene lost 7 bases, with 15 bases spanning the gap. CDR3 loop: CASWGGTREQYF. In DNA, the CDR3 is TGTGCCAGCTGGGGCGGAACCAGGGAGCAGTACTTC.

With regard to this clonotype: A read error may be the cause here, since a much bigger clone is one base away. The chain uses TRBV7-2 and TRBJ2-1, with D unresolved. The J call may not be correct, given that the DNA end is closer to TRBJ2-7. The CDR3 covers 13 residues. The germline gives CDR1 SGHTA, CDR2 FQGNSA. CDR3 nucleotides: TGTGCCAGCAGCCCCGTCGCCTACAATGAGCAGTACTTC. Its protein is CASSPVAYNEQYF.

In regard to this clonotype: It may be a read error: a sequence one base away is much more abundant. The chain links TRBV10-2 to TRBJ2-7; D possibly matches TRBD1 or TRBD2 (6 bases each). V was trimmed by 11 bases and J by 1 base, leaving 15 bases between them. The CDR3 loop spans 13 amino acids. The V gene's germline CDR1 is WSHSY and CDR2 SAAADI. CDR3 in amino acids: CAGMGGQSYEQYF. The CDR3 coding sequence is TGCGCCGGCATGGGGGGCCAGTCCTACGAGCAGTACTTC.

This clonotype came up a few times. V and J are TRBV24-1 and TRBJ2-5, with D possibly matching TRBD2 (5 bases). Deletions cut 1 base from V and 7 bases from J, with 6 bases between. In germline, CDR1 is KGHDR, CDR2 SFDVKD. CDR3 length: 12 residues. As DNA, the CDR3 is TGTGCCACCAGTGATTTCCGGGGGACCCAGTACTTC. Encoded protein: CATSDFRGTQYF.